This section outlines one T cell receptor beta chain sequence together with its context. It lacks a known antigen. Base qualities were left out, and no much larger clone turns up one base away. Here V drops 3 bases and J drops 4 bases, and the junction holds 4 bases not matched to any gene. The germline V gene (reference sequence) yields GTSNPN for CDR1 and SVGIG for CDR2. From its cysteine to its phenylalanine, the CDR3 spans 15 amino acids. Only the CDR3 region is kept as DNA, spanning 45 bases read in frame from base 1. The library was built by means of 5' RACE. The instrument was an Illumina HiSeq 2500. The second PCR ran for about 6 to 12 cycles and used a J-beta primer mix along with a sample-barcoded 5' primer. A unique molecular identifier was introduced onto each TCR beta cDNA molecule by a template-switch 5' adaptor carrying 12 random nucleotides. Each sample yielded at least 3 million CDR3-containing paired-end reads. All of the RNA was converted into first-strand cDNA using the Mint cDNA synthesis kit, with a TRBC-specific oligonucleotide serving as the primer. After uracil-DNA glycosylase treatment, a first 18-cycle PCR used universal primers M1SS and BC2_uni_R on all cDNA. On the authors' methods: Each sample was normalized by randomly selecting 1 million high-quality reads, each carrying a distinct molecular identifier. Reads sharing molecular identifiers were discarded rather than binned into consensus sequences. CDR3 identification, clonotype clustering and error correction used MiTCR with a Q25 quality threshold and the strictest error-elimination algorithm. A nonparametric unseen species model using Euler transformation provided a lower-bound estimate of total TCR beta diversity. The public reads were quality trimmed at Q25 with fastp and then assembled into clones with MiXCR by TCRdb, keeping productive beta chains. Rows matching on CDR3 protein sequence are summarized as one entry with the most common DNA and genes. The V and J calls follow TCRdb's processing rather than the paper's. The sample records 1.5 million or so distinct CDR3 sequences, about 45% of which are singletons. The ten largest clonotypes hold more than 4% of the sample.

This specimen comes from a study of blood T cells in healthy people across ages (dated by TCRdb to 2014 to 2015). The study in broad terms: In model experiments, template switching captured roughly one uniquely barcoded TCR beta cDNA molecule for every two T cells. The donors were split into four age groups: young (average around 15 years), middle-aged (about 40), aged (about 56) and long-lived (about 82). To avoid experimental bias, donors of different ages were spread randomly across the sequencing lanes. Two additional independent replicas of 1 million unique cDNA reads from the same blood draw were analyzed for two donors (one aged 18 to 30 and one aged 80 or older). To track age-related changes in TCR beta repertoire diversity, the study relied on deep sequencing normalized with unique cDNA molecular identifiers. The paper's findings and limits, for the study overall: The long-lived group showed more naive CD4+ T cells, fewer expanded clones and increased TCR diversity than the aged group, suggesting age selection. The CMV infection status of donors was not known, potentially confounding age-related changes in expanded clonotypes. Observed TCR beta diversity per million T cells fell roughly linearly with age, and a significant reduction was already apparent by age about 38. Because profiling used bulk unsorted PBMCs, naive and antigen-experienced compartments could not be compared conclusively. Estimates of total diversity based on one million sequenced T cells were considered lower bounds and underestimates. There was a strong correlation between observed TCR beta diversity and the percentage of naive T cells measured by flow cytometry.

Systemically healthy Caucasian individuals from Russia, 35 to 50 in total and aged about 6 to 100 years, were included as donors. Around 10 milliliters of peripheral blood were drawn from each donor into EDTA-treated Vacutainer tubes. Ficoll-Paque density-gradient centrifugation was used to isolate PBMCs, with at least 7 million obtained per sample. Total RNA was extracted from PBMCs with Trizol reagent, with at least 6 micrograms obtained per sample. For every donor, flow cytometry on a PBMC aliquot measured the percentage of naive CD45RAhigh/CD27high T cells. This sequence originates from a woman aged 18-35 years in good health. The chain couples TRBV30 to TRBJ2-1, with 12 junctional bases fitting TRBD2. Sequenced material: blood. The bases are TGTGCCTGGAGGACTAGCGGGGGATCTTACAATGAGCAGTTCTTC. Its protein product is CAWRTSGGSYNEQFF.